The 3 T cell receptor beta chains reported below all come from one sample, sequenced in a study of patients and donors after allogeneic stem cell transplantation. TCRdb reanalysed the RT-PCR reads using MiXCR and keeps one entry per CDR3 protein. The profile shows approximately 140,000 distinct CDR3 sequences, about a third of them singletons. The sequencing sample was made of blood, either unsorted or a sorted T cell fraction (not recorded which). These receptors originate from a human donor who was either an allogeneic HSCT recipient or a stem cell or donor lymphocyte infusion donor (not recorded which). It is not recorded whose cells these are; they may come from a transplant donor.

This chain joins TRBV7-6 and TRBJ2-2; D gene unclear. CDR3 length: 14 residues. Germline V gives CDR1 SGHVS, CDR2 FNYEAQ. V lost 6 bases to trimming and J lost 1 base, with 9 bases between them. As DNA, the CDR3 is TGTGCCAGCAGTCCTGGATGGAACACCGGGGAGCTGTTTTTT. This gives the protein CASSPGWNTGELFF.

V and J are TRBV7-2 and TRBJ1-6; no firm D call. V lost 3 bases to trimming and J lost 10 bases, with 7 bases between them. Germline lookup yields CDR1 SGHTA and CDR2 FQGNSA. This CDR3 has 12 amino acids. In DNA form, the CDR3 reads TGTGCCAGCAGCTTGCCGAGGTCACCCCTCCACTTT. This encodes CASSLPRSPLHF.

As regards this clonotype: This clone may be a read error of a much larger clone one base away. The chain joins TRBV6-6 to TRBJ1-2; 8 nucleotides line up with TRBD1. CDR1 and CDR2 (germline): MNHNY, SVGAGI (reference sequence). The CDR3 has 14 amino acids. The CDR3 region is CVSSYQGANYGYTF. In DNA form, the CDR3 reads TGTGTCAGCAGTTACCAGGGGGCCAACTATGGCTACACCTTC.